The 29 T cell receptor beta chains reported below all come from one sample, sequenced in a study of CD8 T cells in ankylosing spondylitis. Study results and caveats: A TCR beta motif of under 10 highly homologous variants seemed to mark ankylosing spondylitis blood.

TCRdb re-analysed the 5' RACE reads in MiXCR, keeping a single row per CDR3 protein. The repertoire consists of 650,000 to 800,000 distinct CDR3 sequences, with roughly 19% occurring once and the leading ten covering around a fifth. The antigens of these receptors remain unknown. The sequenced sample was blood, either unsorted or a sorted T cell fraction (not recorded which). Receptor source: a male donor with ankylosing spondylitis.

Comment on this clonotype: This likely comes from a read error, as the CDR3 has no conserved phenylalanine or tryptophan at its end. This chain links TRBV27 with TRBJ2-7; D not certain. The CDR3 is 15 residues long. The V gene's germline CDR1 is MNHEY and CDR2 SMNVEV (reference sequence). V was pared by 5 bases and J by 0 bases, with 14 bases between. The CDR3 protein is CASSPEMGSSYEQYI. CDR3 bases: TGTGCCAGCAGTCCCGAAATGGGAAGCTCCTACGAGCAGTACATC.

The chain links TRBV28 to TRBJ2-7; 8 bases map to TRBD2. CDR1 and CDR2 (germline): MDHEN, SYDVKM. V shed 4 bases and J 4 bases; nucleotides not matched to a gene: 12. The CDR3 is 16 residues long. The CDR3 DNA reads TGTGCCAGCAGTTCCCCGGGGGGGGAACTGATGTACGAGCAGTACTTC. As protein: CASSSPGGELMYEQYF.

This clonotype has just a few counts. The chain employs TRBV2 and TRBJ2-7, with TRBD2 matching over 12 bases. Trimming took 6 bases from V and 2 from J; bases not matched to a gene: 2. Germline-derived CDR1 and CDR2 are SNHLY and FYNNEI. The CDR3 has 14 residues. CDR3 DNA: TGTGCCAGCAGAACTAGCGGGAGGACCTACGAGCAGTACTTC. The encoded protein is CASRTSGRTYEQYF.

The rearrangement links TRBV4-2 to TRBJ2-2, with a weak D call TRBD2 (6 bases). CDR1 LGHNA and CDR2 YNFKEQ come from the germline V gene. There are 17 residues in the CDR3. V dropped 4 bases and J dropped 0 bases, with 15 bases sitting between them. The CDR3 sequence: CASSRGAGEANTGELFF. CDR3 DNA: TGTGCCAGCAGCCGAGGAGCCGGGGAGGCGAACACCGGGGAGCTGTTTTTT.

In its sample, this clonotype was seen many times. The germline gene is not matched at one end of the junction; a read error may be the cause. V is TRBV5-1 and J is TRBJ2-7; D is perhaps TRBD1 (5 bases). This CDR3 comprises 15 residues. Germline V CDR1 and CDR2: SGHRS, YFSETQ. CDR3 sequence reads: CASSLVSDSSYEQYF. For the CDR3, the DNA is TGTGCCAGCAGCTTGGTGAGTGACAGCTCCTACGAGCAGTACTTC.

J is TRBJ2-1 and V is TRBV7-3; 8 bases fit TRBD2. After removal of 1 base from V and 6 bases from J, the junction contained 5 bases not matched to a gene. Per the germline V gene, CDR1 is SGHTA and CDR2 is FQGTGA. CDR3 length: 15 residues. The CDR3 loop is CASSLITSGVNEQFF. CDR3 DNA: TGTGCCAGCAGCTTAATCACTAGCGGCGTCAATGAGCAGTTCTTC.

The sample holds a few counts of this clonotype. The V call is TRBV29-1, the J call TRBJ1-1; D call uncertain. V was cut by 6 bases and J by 0 bases, with 8 bases left in between. This CDR3 comprises 12 residues. Germline values: CDR1 SQVTM, CDR2 ANQGSEA. In DNA, the CDR3 is TGCAGCGTAGGTGTCATGAACACTGAAGCTTTCTTT. It encodes CSVGVMNTEAFF.

This clonotype has only a few counts. The chain uses TRBV19 and TRBJ1-3; possibly TRBD1 for D (5 bases). This CDR3 region has 16 residues. Trimming cost V 5 bases and J 3 bases, with 17 bases left between them. Germline V CDR1 and CDR2: LNHDA, SQIVND (reference sequence). This CDR3 reads CASSLGTQTVGNTIYF. CDR3 in DNA: TGTGCCAGTAGTCTCGGGACCCAAACCGTTGGAAACACCATATATTTT.

V is TRBV7-9 and J is TRBJ2-1; D is perhaps TRBD2 (5 bases). CDR1 is SEHNR, CDR2 FQNEAQ, per germline (reference sequence). This CDR3 has 15 amino acids. V lost 2 bases and J 8 bases, leaving 16 bases between the germline ends. This CDR3 is CASSLRGNALYEQFF. CDR3 DNA: TGTGCCAGCAGCTTACGAGGGAACGCGTTGTATGAGCAGTTCTTC.

This clonotype turned up a few times. The chain carries TRBV14 and TRBJ2-2; maybe TRBD1 (6 bases). Germline V gives CDR1 SGHDN, CDR2 FVKESK. The length of the CDR3 is 14 residues. V was trimmed by 6 bases and J by 3 bases, leaving 11 bases between them. The CDR3 here is CASSSQGYTGELFF. The CDR3 DNA is TGTGCCAGCAGTTCACAGGGATACACCGGGGAGCTGTTTTTT.

This clonotype was seen only a few times. The rearrangement joins TRBV7-6 to TRBJ2-1, with TRBD2 matching 12 bases. J lost 8 bases, V lost 1 base, and 6 bases had no gene match. Germline CDR1 is SGHVS and CDR2 is FNYEAQ. The CDR3 spans 16 residues. The CDR3 nucleotides are TGTGCCAGCAGCTTAGGTGCTAGCGGGGGGGTGTATGAGCAGTTCTTC. This gives the protein CASSLGASGGVYEQFF.

The V gene is TRBV5-8, the J gene TRBJ2-2; D is perhaps TRBD1 (6 bases). CDR3 length: 17 amino acids. Germline assignment: CDR1 SGHTS and CDR2 YDEGEE. V dropped 0 bases and J dropped 5 bases, with 17 bases sitting between them. The CDR3 DNA follows: TGTGCCAGCAGCTTGGGGATTGCACAGGGATGGACCGGGGAGCTGTTTTTT. Amino acid sequence: CASSLGIAQGWTGELFF.

In this sample, this clonotype turned up a few times. The chain links TRBV27 to TRBJ1-2; D may be TRBD1 (6 bases). The CDR3 has 14 amino acids. Germline V gene lookup returns CDR1 MNHEY and CDR2 SMNVEV (reference sequence). V dropped 5 bases and J dropped 4 bases, with 14 bases sitting between them. The CDR3 sequence: CASSRTKGGYGYTF. The CDR3 bases are TGTGCCAGCAGTCGTACGAAAGGGGGCTATGGCTACACCTTC.

This sequence joins TRBV7-2 and TRBJ2-1; perhaps TRBD2 as D (5 bases). Germline CDR1 and CDR2: SGHTA and FQGNSA. The V end lost 5 bases, the J end lost 1 base, and 15 bases lay between the germline ends. The CDR3 is 16 residues long. CDR3 protein: CASSPEGTGSYNEQFF. The CDR3 coding sequence is TGTGCCAGCAGCCCCGAGGGAACTGGGTCCTACAATGAGCAGTTCTTC.

V usage is TRBV9 and J usage is TRBJ1-1, with 8 bases that match TRBD1. V lost 2 bases to trimming and J lost 1 base; unmatched junction nucleotides: 4. Germline loops: CDR1 SGDLS, CDR2 YYNGEE. This CDR3 is 15 amino acids long. For the CDR3, the DNA is TGTGCCAGCAGCGTTACCGGGACAGGGAACACTGAAGCTTTCTTT. This translates into CASSVTGTGNTEAFF.

This clonotype appeared many times. This chain links TRBV28 with TRBJ2-7, with 10 bases matching TRBD2. CDR1 and CDR2 from the germline V gene are MDHEN and SYDVKM. V dropped 4 bases and J dropped 2; count of bases not matched to a gene: 11. There are 17 residues in the CDR3. The DNA of the CDR3 is TGTGCCAGCAGTTCCCGAAGGACTAGCGGAAACCCCTACGAGCAGTACTTC. Its protein product is CASSSRRTSGNPYEQYF.

This clonotype was seen a handful of times. This chain connects TRBV20-1 to TRBJ2-5, with D possibly TRBD2 on 6 matching bases. This CDR3 has 13 amino acids. Germline-derived CDR1 and CDR2 are DFQATT and SNEGSKA (reference sequence). The V gene lost 6 bases and the J gene lost 5 bases, with 16 bases spanning the gap. The CDR3 spells CSAIGEDEETQYF. CDR3 nucleotides: TGCAGTGCCATCGGGGAGGATGAGGAGACCCAGTACTTC.

The chain employs TRBV5-1 and TRBJ2-2, with a possible D match to TRBD2 (6 bases). This CDR3 contains 16 residues. The germline gives CDR1 SGHRS, CDR2 YFSETQ. Deletions cut 1 base from V and 2 bases from J, with 12 bases between. DNA of the CDR3: TGCGCCAGCAGCTTGCCCCGGGACTCTAACACCGGGGAGCTGTTTTTT. Translation: CASSLPRDSNTGELFF.

V and J are TRBV6-1 and TRBJ1-5, with TRBD1 identical over 7 bases. V gave up 6 bases and J gave up 11 bases; unmatched junction bases: 13. This CDR3 contains 14 residues. The germline gives CDR1 MNHNS, CDR2 SASEGT. CDR3 DNA sequence: TGTGCCAGCAGCCTAAATGAAAAACAGGGGTCCCAGCATTTT. Its translation is CASSLNEKQGSQHF.

The chain employs TRBV20-1 and TRBJ2-5, with D possibly being TRBD1 (5 bases). CDR3 length equals 17 residues. The V end was cut by 6 bases, the J end by 4 bases, with 27 bases between. Germline V gene lookup returns CDR1 DFQATT and CDR2 SNEGSKA (reference sequence). The CDR3 DNA sequence: TGCAGTGCAAGGGGCGGCCCTCCCAGCCGAAGGGGAGAGACCCAGTACTTC. It codes for CSARGGPPSRRGETQYF.

This clonotype has more than one count but fewer than ten. The genes are TRBV10-3 and TRBJ1-5; no firm D call. The CDR3 has 13 residues. V shed 1 base and J shed 4 bases, with 5 bases lying between them. CDR1 is ENHRY, CDR2 SYGVKD, per germline. The CDR3 DNA reads as TGTGCCATCAGTGAGTACACTAATCAGCCCCAGCATTTT. This translates into CAISEYTNQPQHF.

This clonotype has just a few counts. The chain employs TRBV12-3 or TRBV12-4 and TRBJ2-7, with 10 bases matching TRBD1. This CDR3 is built from 15 residues. With 6 bases clipped from V and 4 bases from J, the junction kept 9 bases outside the gene matches. The CDR3 coding sequence is TGTGCCAGCAGCAACCGGGACAGGGGAAAGTACGAGCAGTACTTC. It encodes CASSNRDRGKYEQYF.

The rearrangement uses TRBV2 and TRBJ2-1, with D maybe TRBD2 (6 bases). Trimming shortened V by 8 bases and J by 4 bases, and 12 bases separated the two germline ends. This CDR3 has 13 residues. Germline loops: CDR1 SNHLY, CDR2 FYNNEI. In DNA form, the CDR3 reads TGTGCCAGCGAACGGGAGCCATACAATGAGCAGTTCTTC. Its translation is CASEREPYNEQFF. Full variable domain (rest looked up from reference TRBV2 and TRBJ2-1): EPEVTQTPSHQVTQMGQEVILRCVPISNHLYFYWYRQILGQKVEFLVSFYNNEISEKSEIFDDQFSVERPDGSNFTLKIRSTKLEDSAMYFCASEREPYNEQFFGPGTRLTVL.

This clonotype has only a few counts. This chain connects TRBV21-1 to TRBJ2-7; TRBD1 reflects the table's D call only, with no check against the DNA. TRBV21-1 is a pseudogene locus. The CDR3 totals 14 residues. The chain's CDR3 is CASSKAGATYEQYF. The CDR3 DNA reads TGTGCCAGCAGCAAAGCTGGGGCGACCTACGAGCAGTACTTC.

The chain joins TRBV27 to TRBJ1-1; no firm D call. The CDR3 has 15 residues. Between the trimmed V and J ends, which lost 2 bases and 2 bases, there was a span of 12 bases. Germline assignment: CDR1 MNHEY and CDR2 SMNVEV (reference sequence). CDR3 DNA: TGTGCCAGCAGTTTAAGTGTTGGGGTCAACACTGAAGCTTTCTTT. Translated, it gives CASSLSVGVNTEAFF.

The chain uses TRBV6-4 and TRBJ2-1; D is uncertain. This CDR3 is built from 15 residues. Trimming left V 2 bases short and J 0 bases short, with 8 bases between. Germline V gene lookup returns CDR1 MRHNA and CDR2 SNTAGT. The CDR3 bases are TGTGCCAGCAGTGACCGCCCGAGCTCCTACAATGAGCAGTTCTTC. Residues: CASSDRPSSYNEQFF.

This chain joins TRBV6-5 and TRBJ2-3; no firm D call. Trimming stripped 4 bases from V and 5 bases from J, with 10 bases between. This CDR3 is built from 13 residues. Per the germline V gene, CDR1 is MNHEY and CDR2 is SVGAGI. CDR3 DNA: TGTGCCAGCAGTTCCGACGGCCAAGATACGCAGTATTTT. It specifies CASSSDGQDTQYF.

The rearrangement links TRBV4-1 to TRBJ1-6; D is possibly TRBD1 (6 bases). Trimming stripped 4 bases from V and 8 bases from J, with 18 bases between. Per the germline V gene, CDR1 is MGHRA and CDR2 is YSYEKL. The CDR3 extends over 16 amino acids. In nucleotides, the CDR3 is TGCGCCAGCAGCCCTCTAGGGGGGGGCATGCATTCACCCCTCCACTTT. Translated: CASSPLGGGMHSPLHF.

This clonotype came up a few times. This rearrangement joins TRBV12-3 or TRBV12-4 to TRBJ1-4; D is unresolved. Trimming pared 7 bases from V and 0 bases from J, leaving 12 bases between. CDR3 length: 15 residues. The CDR3 DNA reads as TGTGCCAGCACCTCGTGGCCGGCAACTAATGAAAAACTGTTTTTT. Residues: CASTSWPATNEKLFF.